The 21 T cell receptor beta chains below come from one sample, sequenced in a study of blood T cell repertoires in COVID-19. The table came from immunoSEQ multiplex PCR; TCRdb's copy has only in-frame clones and leaves some out. Altogether 84,000 or so clones are present, roughly 80% being singletons, with the ten largest covering more than 9%. Input material: peripheral blood. These receptors originate from a human donor in a cohort sampled during active COVID-19.

The V call is TRBV6-5, the J call TRBJ1-1, with D hard to call. Trimming took 6 bases from V and 6 from J, leaving 14 bases between them. The CDR3 extends over 13 amino acids. Germline V gene sequence: CDR1 MNHEY, CDR2 SVGAGI. The CDR3 protein is CASRVTTDAEAFF. The CDR3 DNA is TGTGCCAGCAGGGTGACAACTGACGCTGAAGCTTTCTTT.

The chain uses TRBV28 and TRBJ2-1; 9 bases line up with TRBD2. J was trimmed by 8 bases and V by 5 bases; bases with no gene match: 1. The CDR3 is 12 amino acids. Germline lookup yields CDR1 MDHEN and CDR2 SYDVKM. The CDR3 spells CASSGTSHEQFF. The CDR3 region has the DNA TGTGCCAGCAGTGGGACTAGCCATGAGCAGTTCTTC. The full variable domain, in which reference TRBV28 and TRBJ2-1 provide the parts outside the CDR3, is DVKVTQSSRYLVKRTGEKVFLECVQDMDHENMFWYRQDPGLGLRLIYFSYDVKMKEKGDIPEGYSVSREKKERFSLILESASTNQTSMYLCASSGTSHEQFFGPGTRLTVL.

This clone turned up a few times. The rearrangement uses TRBV6-5 and TRBJ2-7; tentative D call: TRBD2 (5 bases). The CDR3 is 13 residues long. The V gene lost 6 bases and the J gene lost 6 bases, with 15 bases spanning the gap. Looked up from germline, CDR1 is MNHEY and CDR2 is SVGAGI. CDR3 loop: CASSSYGVREQYF. In nucleotides, the CDR3 is TGTGCCAGCAGCTCGTACGGGGTACGCGAGCAGTACTTC.

The chain links TRBV2 to TRBJ1-5, with 9 nucleotides matching TRBD1. The germline V gene encodes CDR1 SNHLY and CDR2 FYNNEI. With 6 bases clipped from V and 6 bases from J, the junction kept 15 bases outside the gene matches. CDR3 length: 17 residues. The DNA of the CDR3 is TGTGCCAGCAGCACCCATGGGACAGGGATCAACGGTCAGCCCCAGCATTTT. It encodes CASSTHGTGINGQPQHF.

This clone has a handful of counts. V gene TRBV6-5 combines with J gene TRBJ2-5, with D possibly being TRBD1 (6 bases). There are 12 residues in the CDR3. Trimming took 9 bases from V and 5 from J, leaving 13 bases between them. Germline CDR1 is MNHEY and CDR2 is SVGAGI. CDR3 nucleotides: TGTGCCAGTACAGGGCTTCGGGAGACCCAGTACTTC. Its protein is CASTGLRETQYF.

The V call is TRBV5-5, the J call TRBJ1-5; unclear D gene. Looked up from germline, CDR1 is SGHKS and CDR2 is YYEKEE (reference sequence). Trimming shortened V by 1 base and J by 1 base, and 9 bases separated the two germline ends. The CDR3 has 15 amino acids. The CDR3 spells CASSLLGESNQPQHF. The CDR3 region has the DNA TGTGCCAGCAGCTTGTTGGGCGAGAGCAATCAGCCCCAGCATTTT.

This clone was counted between two and nine times. The rearrangement joins TRBV5-6 to TRBJ1-3, with unresolved D. The germline V and J ends were trimmed by 4 bases and 0 bases, with 11 bases remaining between them. Germline V gene lookup returns CDR1 SGHDT and CDR2 YYEEEE. The CDR3 has 15 amino acids. DNA of the CDR3: TGTGCCAGCAGCCGCAGTTTATTCTCTGGAAACACCATATATTTT. Protein product: CASSRSLFSGNTIYF. Using reference TRBV5-6 and TRBJ1-3 for the parts outside the CDR3, the full variable domain is DAGVTQSPTHLIKTRGQQVTLRCSPKSGHDTVSWYQQALGQGPQFIFQYYEEEERQRGNFPDRFSGHQFPNYSSELNVNALLLGDSALYLCASSRSLFSGNTIYFGEGSWLTVV.

This chain connects TRBV28 to TRBJ2-1, with D possibly matching TRBD1 (6 bases). The CDR3 sequence is 16 residues long. The germline V gene has CDR1 MDHEN and CDR2 SYDVKM. Trimming took off 1 base at V and 4 bases at J, with 14 bases between the two ends. The CDR3 sequence is CASSLFPRGYYNEQFF. For the CDR3, the DNA is TGTGCCAGCAGTTTATTTCCAAGGGGGTATTACAATGAGCAGTTCTTC.

The chain carries TRBV28 and TRBJ2-3, with 9 positions matching TRBD2. This CDR3 region has 17 residues. J was trimmed by 1 base and V by 4 bases; bases with no gene match: 9. The germline V gene has CDR1 MDHEN and CDR2 SYDVKM. DNA of the CDR3: TGTGCCAGCAGTTATTCGTGGCTAGCGGGGCGCACAGATACGCAGTATTTT. Translation: CASSYSWLAGRTDTQYF.

This chain links TRBV9 with TRBJ2-1; 9 bases agree with TRBD2. The V segment lost 4 bases and the J segment 6 bases; nucleotides outside the gene matches: 8. CDR1 is SGDLS, CDR2 YYNGEE, per germline. The length of the CDR3 is 15 residues. CDR3 nucleotides: TGTGCCAGCAGCCCACCCGCGGGGGGGCCCAATGAGCAGTTCTTC. Translating gives CASSPPAGGPNEQFF.

This sequence joins TRBV4-1 and TRBJ1-3; 7 positions agree with TRBD1. The trim removed 5 bases at V and 0 bases at J, leaving 7 bases unmatched. Germline V gene lookup returns CDR1 MGHRA and CDR2 YSYEKL. The CDR3 covers 16 residues. DNA of the CDR3: TGCGCCAGCAGCTTATACAGGGGAGGCTCTGGAAACACCATATATTTT. Its translation: CASSLYRGGSGNTIYF.

This rearrangement joins TRBV5-1 to TRBJ1-6, with D possibly being TRBD1 (6 bases). The CDR3 has 14 residues. Germline loops: CDR1 SGHRS, CDR2 YFSETQ. The germline V and J ends were trimmed by 5 bases and 4 bases, with 10 bases remaining between them. As DNA, the CDR3 is TGCGCCAGCAGATCGACAGGTTATAATTCACCCCTCCACTTT. This translates into CASRSTGYNSPLHF.

V gene TRBV21-1 combines with J gene TRBJ1-3; the table's D call, TRBD1, was not checked against the DNA. TRBV21-1 is annotated as a pseudogene. This CDR3 spans 16 amino acids. The CDR3 loop is CASSTKVGQIQNTIYF. For the CDR3, the DNA is TGTGCCAGCAGCACAAAAGTAGGACAGATACAAAACACCATATATTTT.

V and J are TRBV10-1 and TRBJ2-7, with 9 bases identical to TRBD1. CDR1 and CDR2 (germline): WNHNN, SYGVQD (reference sequence). J lost 4 bases, V lost 2 bases, and 6 bases had no gene match. CDR3 length: 15 residues. CDR3 sequence: CASSESGTGWYEQYF. The CDR3 nucleotides are TGCGCCAGCAGTGAGAGCGGGACAGGGTGGTACGAGCAGTACTTC.

The chain has TRBV28 and TRBJ1-6; TRBD1 matches at 8 bases. The CDR3 is made up of 14 amino acids. The germline V gene has CDR1 MDHEN and CDR2 SYDVKM. The V gene end was trimmed by 4 bases and the J gene end by 6 bases; junction bases not matched to a gene: 2. DNA for the CDR3: TGTGCCAGCAGTTCGGGACAGGTTAATTCACCCCTCCACTTT. Protein: CASSSGQVNSPLHF.

The chain has TRBV6-5 and TRBJ2-1; D remains ambiguous. The germline CDR1 and CDR2 sequences are MNHEY and SVGAGI. CDR3 length: 14 amino acids. Trimming removed 7 bases from V and 2 bases from J, with 12 bases in between. CDR3 loop: CASILRTTYNEQFF. CDR3 nucleotide sequence: TGTGCCAGCATCCTCCGTACTACCTACAATGAGCAGTTCTTC.

V gene TRBV2 combines with J gene TRBJ2-1, with TRBD1 identical over 9 bases. V was clipped by 7 bases and J by 7 bases; unmatched bases: 8. There are 14 residues in the CDR3. From germline, CDR1 is SNHLY and CDR2 FYNNEI. The CDR3 region is CASKGTGLSNEQFF. The CDR3 DNA reads as TGTGCCAGCAAAGGGACAGGGCTGTCGAATGAGCAGTTCTTC.

The V gene is TRBV28, the J gene TRBJ1-4; 7 bases fit TRBD1. Germline lookup yields CDR1 MDHEN and CDR2 SYDVKM. V lost 3 bases to trimming and J lost 2 bases; unmatched junction nucleotides: 3. The CDR3 spans 15 residues. The CDR3 bases are TGTGCCAGCAGTTTCACAGGGGCCACTAATGAAAAACTGTTTTTT. Translation: CASSFTGATNEKLFF.

The chain employs TRBV9 and TRBJ2-2; a possible D gene is TRBD1 (5 bases). Trimming stripped 4 bases from V and 3 bases from J, with 10 bases between. CDR3 length equals 14 residues. The V gene's germline CDR1 is SGDLS and CDR2 YYNGEE. The chain's CDR3 is CASSLQGDTGELFF. The CDR3 coding sequence is TGTGCCAGCAGCCTACAAGGGGACACCGGGGAGCTGTTTTTT.

This chain connects TRBV5-1 to TRBJ2-5, with unresolved D. CDR3 length: 14 residues. Germline V CDR1 and CDR2: SGHRS, YFSETQ. V lost 0 bases to trimming and J lost 1 base, with 7 bases between them. The CDR3 coding sequence is TGCGCCAGCAGCTTGGGTGGGCCCCAAGAGACCCAGTACTTC. Its translation is CASSLGGPQETQYF.

The J gene is TRBJ1-6, the V gene TRBV27; D may be TRBD1 (5 bases). The CDR3 sequence is 16 residues long. The germline gives CDR1 MNHEY, CDR2 SMNVEV (reference sequence). Trimming took 2 bases from V and 9 from J, leaving 17 bases between them. CDR3 sequence: CASSLRDQAGRSPLHF. DNA of the CDR3: TGTGCCAGCAGTTTAAGGGATCAGGCAGGGCGTTCACCCCTCCACTTT.